The clone carrying this T cell receptor beta chain was detected a few times. What it recognizes is unknown. Per germline, CDR1 LGHDT and CDR2 YNNKEL (reference sequence). The CDR3 runs 15 residues. Trimming shortened V by 4 bases and J by 5 bases, and 18 bases separated the two germline ends. This record comes from a study of human T cells and chemical hapten exposure. Overall study: The study lasted about 24 weeks, and patients were dosed weekly with diphenylcyclopropenone on the scalp throughout. Patch tests applied 0.01% DPC to the upper back, read at 6 days. Study-level points and caveats: More PT1 expanded TCRs went with higher patch test scores.

The time point here: patch test 2, 6 weeks after DPC sensitization. The treatment here: therapeutic diphenylcyclopropenone sensitization with weekly scalp DPC. Attachment of unique molecular identifiers to individual cDNA molecules was performed in the library. TCRdb fed the RACE reads into MiXCR, producing one record per CDR3 protein. The repertoire holds approximately 120,000 distinct CDR3 sequences, with 9% to 9.5% as singletons. This sequence joins TRBV3-1 and TRBJ2-7, with D maybe TRBD2 (7 bases). The TCR comes from a woman in her thirties or forties with alopecia areata. Some clones in this sample may be carry-over from other donors' samples. The sequences come from whole blood, collected in connection with sensitization to the hapten diphenylcyclopropenone (DPC). The CDR3 is CASSPGVSGSNEQYF. CDR3 DNA: TGTGCCAGCAGCCCAGGGGTTAGCGGGTCCAACGAGCAGTACTTC.